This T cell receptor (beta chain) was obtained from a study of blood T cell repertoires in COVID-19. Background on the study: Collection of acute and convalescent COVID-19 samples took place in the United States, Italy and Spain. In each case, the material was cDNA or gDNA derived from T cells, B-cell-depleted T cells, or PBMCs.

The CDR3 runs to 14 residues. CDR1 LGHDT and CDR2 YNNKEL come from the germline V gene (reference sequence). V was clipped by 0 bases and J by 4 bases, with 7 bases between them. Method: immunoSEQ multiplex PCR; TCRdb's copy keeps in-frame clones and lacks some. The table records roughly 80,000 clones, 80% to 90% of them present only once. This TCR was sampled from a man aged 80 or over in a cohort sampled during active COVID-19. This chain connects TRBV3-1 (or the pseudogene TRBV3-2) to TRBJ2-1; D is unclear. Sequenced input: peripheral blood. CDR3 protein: CASSQDLEYNEQFF. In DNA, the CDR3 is TGTGCCAGCAGCCAAGATCTGGAGTACAATGAGCAGTTCTTC.